This T cell receptor beta chain was identified in a study of HIV-infected patients and healthy controls. Germline V gene lookup returns CDR1 MGHRA and CDR2 YSYEKL. V lost 4 bases and J lost 2, with 9 bases in between. This CDR3 contains 14 residues. TCRdb processed the 5' RACE reads anew with MiXCR; each CDR3 protein has one entry. This table holds 60,000 to 70,000 distinct CDR3 sequences, under 25% found once. Input material: CD4+ T cells from blood. The sequence was collected from a human donor in good health. The V and J genes are TRBV4-1 and TRBJ1-5; D not resolved. The CDR3 bases are TGCGCCAGCAGCCGCGGTATCGGCAATCAGCCCCAGCATTTT. Translated: CASSRGIGNQPQHF.